Each of the 11 T cell receptor beta chains below was sequenced from the same sample in a study of T cell responses to AZD1222 COVID-19 vaccine. The assay was immunoSEQ multiplex PCR, and TCRdb's table has in-frame clones only and misses some. The table lists some 120,000 clones, roughly nine tenths of them singletons. The material was peripheral blood, obtained 28 days after the second AZD1222 dose. Receptors were obtained from an adult who received the AZD1222 COVID-19 vaccine.

This rearrangement joins TRBV21-1 to TRBJ2-5. TRBV21-1 is listed as a pseudogene. The CDR3 is 16 residues long. The DNA of the CDR3 is TGTGCCAGCACCACCCCGGGACAAAGGGGGGAAGAGACCCAGTACTTC. Translating it yields CASTTPGQRGEETQYF.

This clone was picked up one time. This sequence joins TRBV10-3 and TRBJ2-7; TRBD2 matches 8 bases. The trim removed 7 bases at V and 9 bases at J, leaving 14 bases unmatched. The CDR3 contains 14 residues. The germline V gene encodes CDR1 ENHRY and CDR2 SYGVKD. The DNA for the CDR3 is TGTGCCATCAATCCGGGGGGGGGCCCCGGGGCGCAGTACTTC. Amino acids: CAINPGGGPGAQYF.

This rearrangement joins TRBV3-1 (or the pseudogene TRBV3-2) to TRBJ1-5, with D possibly matching TRBD1 (6 bases). This CDR3 contains 17 residues. Germline V gene sequence: CDR1 LGHDT, CDR2 YNNKEL (reference sequence). V was cut by 1 base and J by 7 bases, with 20 bases left in between. The DNA for the CDR3 is TGTGCCAGCAGCCAAGGAGGTCTAACCTTTAGGGGGCAGCCCCAGCATTTT. Residues: CASSQGGLTFRGQPQHF.

The chain uses TRBV6-4 and TRBJ1-2; D not resolved. The V end was cut by 8 bases, the J end by 2 bases, with 15 bases between. The CDR3 totals 14 residues. The V gene's germline CDR1 is MRHNA and CDR2 SNTAGT. The CDR3 DNA follows: TGTGCCAGCTCCTTGGAAAGGAGCAACTATGGCTACACCTTC. Its protein product is CASSLERSNYGYTF.

This sequence joins TRBV30 and TRBJ1-2; no clear D gene. Trimming stripped 2 bases from V and 3 bases from J, with 4 bases between. Germline CDR1 reads GTSNPN; CDR2 reads SVGIG (reference sequence). This CDR3 is built from 11 residues. The CDR3, as DNA: TGTGCCTGGAGTCTCGACTATGGCTACACCTTC. Translation: CAWSLDYGYTF.

The chain combines TRBV10-2 with TRBJ1-5, with D unresolved. CDR3 length: 15 residues. V was pared by 6 bases and J by 3 bases, with 15 bases between. The germline gives CDR1 WSHSY, CDR2 SAAADI. The CDR3 coding sequence is TGCGCCAGCAGCTCCCGGGCAGGTAACAATCAGCCCCAGCATTTT. Translating gives CASSSRAGNNQPQHF.

The chain uses TRBV5-8 and TRBJ2-2; unclear D gene. V shed 4 bases and J shed 0 bases, with 10 bases lying between them. This CDR3 is 15 amino acids long. The V gene's germline CDR1 is SGHTS and CDR2 YDEGEE. Here the CDR3 reads CASSGYSANTGELFF. The CDR3 DNA follows: TGTGCCAGCAGCGGGTACTCCGCGAACACCGGGGAGCTGTTTTTT. The whole variable domain, filled in from reference TRBV5-8 and TRBJ2-2, reads EAGVTQSPTHLIKTRGQQATLRCSPISGHTSVYWYQQALGLGLQFLLWYDEGEERNRGNFPPRFSGRQFPNYSSELNVNALELEDSALYLCASSGYSANTGELFFGEGSRLTVL.

The gene calls are TRBV7-6 and TRBJ2-5; D may be TRBD2 (6 bases). Germline V gene sequence: CDR1 SGHVS, CDR2 FNYEAQ. The CDR3 spans 16 residues. Trimming shortened V by 1 base and J by 4 bases, and 16 bases separated the two germline ends. The CDR3 nucleotides are TGTGCCAGCAGCTTAGGAGGGCGGGGCCGAACAGAGACCCAGTACTTC. Protein product: CASSLGGRGRTETQYF.

This chain uses TRBV18 with TRBJ1-2; 9 positions agree with TRBD1. Looked up from germline, CDR1 is KGHSH and CDR2 is LQKENI. The CDR3 runs to 16 residues. With 2 bases clipped from V and 2 bases from J, the junction kept 6 bases outside the gene matches. In DNA form, the CDR3 reads TGTGCCAGCTCACCAAATGAGGGGACAGGGAACTATGGCTACACCTTC. Translated, it gives CASSPNEGTGNYGYTF.

This sequence joins TRBV6-5 and TRBJ1-2; D not certain. Trimming removed 0 bases from V and 4 bases from J, with 6 bases in between. This CDR3 comprises 13 residues. CDR1 and CDR2 (germline): MNHEY, SVGAGI. The CDR3 coding sequence is TGTGCCAGCAGTTACTCCAGATTCTATGGCTACACCTTC. Translating it yields CASSYSRFYGYTF.

This clone was detected a few times. V and J are TRBV18 and TRBJ1-1; D unclear. Trimming removed 3 bases at V and 3 bases at J, with 14 bases between. This CDR3 has 15 amino acids. Germline assignment: CDR1 KGHSH and CDR2 LQKENI. The CDR3 reads CASSPFGRADTEAFF. Written as DNA, the CDR3 is TGTGCCAGCTCACCCTTTGGTAGGGCGGACACTGAAGCTTTCTTT.